These 20 T cell receptor beta chains came from one sample sequenced in a study of blood T cell repertoires in COVID-19. Here immunoSEQ multiplex PCR was the method, and the copy in TCRdb shows in-frame clones only, minus some. The sample has 95,000 to 100,000 clones; roughly nine tenths are singletons. Specimen: peripheral blood. All receptors come from a man aged 50 to 60 with acute or convalescent COVID-19.

V gene TRBV4-1 combines with J gene TRBJ1-1; D possibly corresponds to TRBD1 (5 bases). V lost 0 bases to trimming and J lost 3 bases, with 11 bases between them. The CDR3 totals 15 residues. Germline V lookup: CDR1 MGHRA, CDR2 YSYEKL. The CDR3 protein is CASSQEVTGDTEAFF. CDR3 in DNA: TGCGCCAGCAGCCAAGAAGTTACAGGAGACACTGAAGCTTTCTTT.

This sequence joins TRBV5-4 and TRBJ2-7; D may be TRBD2 (6 bases). CDR1 and CDR2 from the germline V gene are SGHNT and YYREEE (reference sequence). Trimming removed 0 bases at V and 0 bases at J, with 10 bases between. CDR3 length equals 15 residues. In DNA, the CDR3 is TGTGCCAGCAGCTTGGCCGGGGGAAGCTCCTACGAGCAGTACTTC. Protein sequence: CASSLAGGSSYEQYF.

This clone turned up a few times. The chain carries TRBV11-2 and TRBJ1-2, with D maybe TRBD1 (5 bases). The CDR3 length is 15 residues. Germline-derived CDR1 and CDR2 are SGHAT and FQNNGV. Trimming took off 5 bases at V and 4 bases at J, with 17 bases between the two ends. The CDR3: CASSLTQGLTYGYTF. The CDR3 DNA reads TGTGCCAGCAGCCTCACCCAGGGACTGACCTATGGCTACACCTTC.

The rearrangement joins TRBV7-2 to TRBJ2-2, with D possibly matching TRBD1 (5 bases). Trimming left V 3 bases short and J 9 bases short, with 11 bases between. The CDR3 is 13 residues long. Germline lookup yields CDR1 SGHTA and CDR2 FQGNSA. CDR3 loop: CASSFDRGRELFF. The CDR3 DNA reads TGTGCCAGCAGCTTTGATAGGGGTAGGGAGCTGTTTTTT.

The rearrangement uses TRBV6-1 and TRBJ1-1; D is undetermined. Germline lookup yields CDR1 MNHNS and CDR2 SASEGT. The CDR3 length is 14 residues. V was cut by 1 base and J by 4 bases, with 10 bases left in between. This CDR3 reads CASSEGYGSTEAFF. The CDR3 DNA reads TGTGCCAGCAGTGAAGGGTATGGGAGCACTGAAGCTTTCTTT.

The V gene is TRBV7-9, the J gene TRBJ1-2; D is ambiguous. Germline V lookup: CDR1 SEHNR, CDR2 FQNEAQ (reference sequence). The V gene lost 5 bases and the J gene lost 4 bases, with 11 bases spanning the gap. The CDR3 runs 13 residues. CDR3 DNA sequence: TGTGCCAGCAGCAAACCGGAGGCCTATGGCTACACCTTC. It translates to CASSKPEAYGYTF.

This chain uses TRBV12-2 with TRBJ1-2. TRBV12-2 is an annotated pseudogene. The length of the CDR3 is 11 residues. CDR3 sequence: CASRPSFGYTF. The CDR3, as DNA: TGTGCAAGTCGCCCCTCCTTCGGCTACACCTTC.

Here the CDR3 reads CASSPIRTQGAHNSPLHF. The CDR3 nucleotides read TGTGCCAGCTCACCGATTAGGACACAGGGGGCGCATAATTCACCCCTCCACTTT. The chain is built from TRBV18 and TRBJ1-6, with TRBD1 matching over 9 bases. This CDR3 is built from 18 residues. V dropped 3 bases and J dropped 5; count of bases not matched to a gene: 11. Germline CDR1 and CDR2: KGHSH and LQKENI.

The chain uses TRBV18 and TRBJ1-5, with 10 bases matching TRBD1. The CDR3 totals 17 residues. CDR1 and CDR2 (germline): KGHSH, LQKENI. Trimming cost V 5 bases and J 5 bases; bases outside gene matches: 12. The CDR3 nucleotides read TGTGCCAGCTCAAAAACTTCGACAGGGGGCTCCGATCAGCCCCAGCATTTT. It specifies CASSKTSTGGSDQPQHF.

The chain combines TRBV7-8 with TRBJ2-7; 7 nucleotides match TRBD1. The V gene end was trimmed by 4 bases and the J gene end by 5 bases; junction bases not matched to a gene: 11. This CDR3 is built from 15 residues. The germline V gene encodes CDR1 SGHVS and CDR2 FQNEAQ. Here the CDR3 reads CASSYYSGQHNEQYF. The CDR3 DNA sequence: TGTGCCAGCAGCTATTACTCGGGACAGCATAACGAGCAGTACTTC.

The CDR3 DNA follows: TGTGCCAGCAGTTACAGCTTCACAGGCGAGCAGTACTTC. This codes for CASSYSFTGEQYF. This chain uses TRBV6-6 with TRBJ2-7; the D gene is possibly TRBD1 (5 bases). Trimming took 2 bases from V and 6 from J, leaving 11 bases between them. The CDR3 spans 13 residues. The germline V gene encodes CDR1 MNHNY and CDR2 SVGAGI (reference sequence).

This chain uses TRBV30 with TRBJ1-3, with TRBD1 matching 8 bases. J gave up 0 bases and V 2 bases, and 3 bases lay outside the gene matches. CDR1 is GTSNPN and CDR2 is SVGIG in the germline V gene (reference sequence). CDR3 length: 15 amino acids. The CDR3 is CAWSTTGGSGNTIYF. The CDR3 coding sequence is TGTGCCTGGAGTACCACAGGGGGCTCTGGAAACACCATATATTTT.

The genes are TRBV3-1 (or the pseudogene TRBV3-2) and TRBJ2-7; D call uncertain. V lost 1 base, J lost 6 bases, and 7 bases lay in between. Per germline, CDR1 LGHDT and CDR2 YNNKEL (reference sequence). The CDR3 consists of 12 residues. CDR3 nucleotide sequence: TGTGCCAGCAGCCAAGTAACTACCGAGCAGTACTTC. Its protein is CASSQVTTEQYF.

The chain has TRBV9 and TRBJ2-1, with 11 bases that match TRBD2. CDR3 length equals 15 residues. CDR1 and CDR2 (germline): SGDLS, YYNGEE. Unmatched junction bases numbered 3, after V lost 2 bases and J lost 5 bases. The CDR3 DNA sequence: TGTGCCAGCAGCGTTAGCGGGGGGGCACACAATGAGCAGTTCTTC. It encodes CASSVSGGAHNEQFF.

This chain connects TRBV2 to TRBJ1-4; TRBD1 agrees at 7 bases. V lost 7 bases, J lost 0 bases, and 11 bases stayed unmatched. This CDR3 region has 17 residues. Germline CDR1 is SNHLY and CDR2 is FYNNEI. CDR3 residues: CASKSSGQFATNEKLFF. The CDR3 DNA follows: TGTGCCAGCAAGTCTTCGGGACAGTTTGCAACTAATGAAAAACTGTTTTTT.

The rearrangement uses TRBV3-1 (or the pseudogene TRBV3-2) and TRBJ2-1; 8 bases match TRBD1. The germline CDR1 and CDR2 sequences are LGHDT and YNNKEL (reference sequence). V shed 1 base, J shed 8 bases, and the junction held 4 bases outside the gene matches. This CDR3 contains 14 residues. This CDR3 is CASSQVRQGHEQFF. The CDR3 nucleotides read TGTGCCAGCAGCCAAGTTCGACAGGGGCATGAGCAGTTCTTC.

This sequence joins TRBV19 and TRBJ2-3; D is perhaps TRBD2 (6 bases). The V end lost 11 bases, the J end lost 3 bases, and 18 bases lay between the germline ends. The CDR3 extends over 14 amino acids. Per germline, CDR1 LNHDA and CDR2 SQIVND (reference sequence). CDR3 residues: CASGRLDGTDTQYF. The CDR3 DNA reads as TGTGCCTCGGGGAGACTAGATGGTACAGATACGCAGTATTTT.

This sequence joins TRBV4-3 and TRBJ2-1, with 8 bases lining up with TRBD1. J lost 7 bases, V lost 3 bases, and 11 bases had no gene match. The CDR3 extends over 16 amino acids. CDR1 is LGHNA and CDR2 is YSLEER in the germline V gene. The CDR3, as DNA: TGCGCCAGCAGCCATGCGACAGGGGCCAGAACAAATGAGCAGTTCTTC. It encodes CASSHATGARTNEQFF.

V gene TRBV4-3 combines with J gene TRBJ1-3; D not certain. The CDR3 is 15 amino acids. In germline, CDR1 is LGHNA, CDR2 YSLEER. V lost 0 bases and J 2 bases, leaving 8 bases between the germline ends. The CDR3 loop is CASSQEATAGNTIYF. The CDR3 nucleotides are TGCGCCAGCAGCCAAGAAGCCACCGCTGGAAACACCATATATTTT.

The sample holds one count of this clone. The V gene is TRBV12-3 or TRBV12-4, the J gene TRBJ2-1; TRBD2 is a possible D gene (6 bases). CDR3 length: 13 residues. The germline V and J ends were trimmed by 7 bases and 12 bases, with 19 bases remaining between them. The CDR3, as DNA: TGTGCCAGCACAACCCCGAGGTCGGAGGGGCAGTTCTTC. Amino acids: CASTTPRSEGQFF.